These 23 T cell receptor beta chains share one sample of origin, sequenced in a study of blood T cell repertoires in COVID-19. Assay used: immunoSEQ multiplex PCR; TCRdb lists only in-frame clones, some missing. The sample holds around 260,000 clones; over 75% are singletons and the top ten take about 4.3%. The specimen sequenced was PBMCs or T cells enriched from blood (not recorded which). The receptor set was obtained from a woman in her twenties or thirties who had recovered from COVID-19.

The rearrangement uses TRBV12-3 or TRBV12-4 and TRBJ2-5; D gene uncertain. V lost 4 bases to trimming and J lost 4 bases, with 4 bases between them. The CDR3 is 11 residues long. In DNA, the CDR3 is TGTGCCAGCAGTTATCGAGAGACCCAGTACTTC. It is translated as CASSYRETQYF.

The rearrangement links TRBV3-1 (or the pseudogene TRBV3-2) to TRBJ1-6, with TRBD1 identical over 8 bases. CDR1 LGHDT and CDR2 YNNKEL come from the germline V gene (reference sequence). CDR3 length equals 17 residues. After removal of 4 bases from V and 7 bases from J, the junction contained 12 bases not matched to a gene. The CDR3 nucleotides read TGTGCCAGCAGCCTTAACTATGGACAGGGTGCGAATTCACCCCTCCACTTT. Its translation: CASSLNYGQGANSPLHF.

The chain couples TRBV19 to TRBJ1-1; 9 bases agree with TRBD1. This CDR3 is 14 amino acids long. Germline V gives CDR1 LNHDA, CDR2 SQIVND (reference sequence). V shed 7 bases, J shed 6 bases, and the junction held 9 bases outside the gene matches. CDR3 loop: CASITDRGLAEAFF. The DNA of the CDR3 is TGTGCCAGTATTACGGACAGGGGACTGGCTGAAGCTTTCTTT.

The rearrangement uses TRBV10-1 and TRBJ2-1, with a possible D match to TRBD1 (5 bases). V was shortened by 7 bases and J by 5 bases, with 12 bases between the two germline ends. This CDR3 is 13 amino acids long. Germline-derived CDR1 and CDR2 are WNHNN and SYGVQD (reference sequence). The CDR3 sequence is CASTGYKNNEQFF. Written as DNA, the CDR3 is TGCGCCAGCACAGGGTACAAGAACAATGAGCAGTTCTTC.

The genes are TRBV29-1 and TRBJ2-3; weak D call: TRBD1 (7 bases). V lost 5 bases and J lost 3, with 12 bases in between. Looked up from germline, CDR1 is SQVTM and CDR2 is ANQGSEA. The CDR3 runs 13 residues. For the CDR3, the DNA is TGCAGCGTTCAGGGGGGCACGACAGATACGCAGTATTTT. The encoded protein is CSVQGGTTDTQYF.

V gene TRBV5-8 combines with J gene TRBJ2-3; TRBD2 agrees at 13 bases. J was trimmed by 5 bases and V by 0 bases; bases with no gene match: 12. The CDR3 runs to 19 residues. Germline loops: CDR1 SGHTS, CDR2 YDEGEE. The CDR3 sequence is CASSLVLGLAGAQGDTQYF. Here the CDR3 DNA reads TGTGCCAGCAGCTTGGTCCTTGGACTAGCGGGGGCCCAAGGAGATACGCAGTATTTT.

The chain joins TRBV6-5 to TRBJ2-7; 7 nucleotides match TRBD1. The CDR3 contains 16 residues. J gave up 4 bases and V 0 bases, and 9 bases lay outside the gene matches. From germline, CDR1 is MNHEY and CDR2 SVGAGI. This chain's CDR3 is CASSYSRRGGGYEQYF. The CDR3 nucleotides read TGTGCCAGCAGTTACTCGAGGAGAGGGGGCGGTTACGAGCAGTACTTC.

This chain connects TRBV9 to TRBJ2-4, with 9 nucleotides matching TRBD1. Germline V lookup: CDR1 SGDLS, CDR2 YYNGEE. The CDR3 extends over 13 amino acids. Losses at the gene ends were 2 bases for V and 6 bases for J; bases not matched to a gene: 0. Written as DNA, the CDR3 is TGTGCCAGCAGCGTGGGACAGGGAAACATTCAGTACTTC. It yields the protein CASSVGQGNIQYF. Full variable domain (outside the CDR3, taken from reference TRBV9 and TRBJ2-4): DSGVTQTPKHLITATGQRVTLRCSPRSGDLSVYWYQQSLDQGLQFLIQYYNGEERAKGNILERFSAQQFPDLHSELNLSSLELGDSALYFCASSVGQGNIQYFGAGTRLSVL.

The V gene is TRBV24-1, the J gene TRBJ1-3; a possible D gene is TRBD1 (6 bases). Germline lookup yields CDR1 KGHDR and CDR2 SFDVKD. This CDR3 is built from 13 residues. Between the trimmed V and J ends, which lost 9 bases and 3 bases, there was a span of 11 bases. CDR3 bases: TGTGCCACCTCAGGGGCTGGTGGAAACACCATATATTTT. Its protein is CATSGAGGNTIYF.

The V call is TRBV9, the J call TRBJ2-1; TRBD1 matches at 11 bases. Looked up from germline, CDR1 is SGDLS and CDR2 is YYNGEE. The CDR3 spans 15 residues. Trimming took 2 bases from V and 5 from J; bases not matched to a gene: 3. DNA for the CDR3: TGTGCCAGCAGCGTCGGACAGGGGGCCCACAATGAGCAGTTCTTC. Its protein is CASSVGQGAHNEQFF.

V gene TRBV10-3 combines with J gene TRBJ2-3; no clear D. The CDR3 length is 15 residues. V was shortened by 3 bases and J by 0 bases, with 10 bases between the two germline ends. Germline lookup yields CDR1 ENHRY and CDR2 SYGVKD. CDR3 DNA sequence: TGTGCCATCAGTGAATCACTTGAAAGCACAGATACGCAGTATTTT. This encodes CAISESLESTDTQYF.

V is TRBV3-1 (or the pseudogene TRBV3-2) and J is TRBJ2-3; 12 bases match TRBD2. V trimming: 10 bases; J trimming: 5 bases; junction bases outside the gene matches: 10. The CDR3 consists of 15 residues. The germline gives CDR1 LGHDT, CDR2 YNNKEL (reference sequence). CDR3 loop: CATTSRLAGEDTQYF. In nucleotides, the CDR3 is TGTGCCACTACTTCCAGACTAGCGGGAGAAGATACGCAGTATTTT.

J is TRBJ1-2 and V is TRBV5-4, with 7 bases identical to TRBD1. The CDR3 is made up of 17 amino acids. V shed 4 bases and J 7 bases; nucleotides not matched to a gene: 19. Germline CDR1 SGHNT, CDR2 YYREEE (reference sequence). The CDR3 bases are TGTGCCAGCAGCGTGAACAGGGGCCCTGCTTTGGGGGGTGGCTACACCTTC. Translating it yields CASSVNRGPALGGGYTF.

The rearrangement joins TRBV9 to TRBJ1-2; D is perhaps TRBD1 (5 bases). The germline V gene encodes CDR1 SGDLS and CDR2 YYNGEE. The CDR3 totals 15 residues. V gave up 2 bases and J gave up 0 bases, with 11 bases separating them. In nucleotides, the CDR3 is TGTGCCAGCAGCGTCAGGGCAGGAGCTAACTATGGCTACACCTTC. It translates to CASSVRAGANYGYTF.

The chain is built from TRBV18 and TRBJ1-5, with D possibly being TRBD1 (5 bases). The V gene lost 2 bases and the J gene lost 10 bases, with 15 bases spanning the gap. From germline, CDR1 is KGHSH and CDR2 LQKENI. The CDR3 has 14 residues. The CDR3 nucleotides read TGTGCCAGCTCACCAGTTGCCCAGGGAGGACCCCAGCATTTT. This sequence encodes CASSPVAQGGPQHF.

The chain joins TRBV11-2 to TRBJ2-1; 8 bases are a match to TRBD1. The CDR3 sequence is 15 residues long. Unmatched junction bases numbered 7, after V lost 1 base and J lost 8 bases. CDR1 and CDR2 from the germline V gene are SGHAT and FQNNGV. The CDR3 here is CASSLGRQGIDEQFF. The CDR3 nucleotides read TGTGCCAGCAGCTTAGGGAGACAGGGGATCGATGAGCAGTTCTTC. The full variable domain, rest sourced from reference TRBV11-2 and TRBJ2-1, is EAGVAQSPRYKIIEKRQSVAFWCNPISGHATLYWYQQILGQGPKLLIQFQNNGVVDDSQLPKDRFSAERLKGVDSTLKIQPAKLEDSAVYLCASSLGRQGIDEQFFGPGTRLTVL.

The rearrangement joins TRBV5-1 to TRBJ2-3, with D hard to call. The CDR3 runs 15 residues. Germline loops: CDR1 SGHRS, CDR2 YFSETQ. The ends were cut back, 4 bases at V and 2 bases at J, with 14 bases in the middle. The CDR3 DNA reads as TGCGCCAGCAGCCCGGTAGGAGATTACACAGATACGCAGTATTTT. It translates to CASSPVGDYTDTQYF.

The chain combines TRBV11-2 with TRBJ1-6, with D hard to call. The V gene lost 2 bases and the J gene lost 6 bases, with 11 bases spanning the gap. The CDR3 loop spans 15 amino acids. Looked up from germline, CDR1 is SGHAT and CDR2 is FQNNGV. The CDR3 DNA follows: TGTGCCAGCAGCTTACACCCTGGAGGTAATTCACCCCTCCACTTT. Its protein product is CASSLHPGGNSPLHF. The full variable domain, its missing parts supplied by reference TRBV11-2 and TRBJ1-6, is EAGVAQSPRYKIIEKRQSVAFWCNPISGHATLYWYQQILGQGPKLLIQFQNNGVVDDSQLPKDRFSAERLKGVDSTLKIQPAKLEDSAVYLCASSLHPGGNSPLHFGNGTRLTVT.

The chain combines TRBV4-1 with TRBJ2-6, with TRBD1 matching over 7 bases. This CDR3 is 18 amino acids long. In germline, CDR1 is MGHRA, CDR2 YSYEKL. J lost 4 bases, V lost 0 bases, and 9 bases had no gene match. This chain's CDR3 is CASSQENRGSQGANVLTF. Here the CDR3 DNA reads TGCGCCAGCAGCCAAGAAAACAGGGGCTCGCAGGGGGCCAACGTCCTGACTTTC.

There are a few counts of this clone. CDR3 in amino acids: CASSAVTSSGSSYEQYF. CDR3 DNA: TGTGCCAGTAGTGCTGTGACCTCTAGCGGGTCCTCCTACGAGCAGTACTTC. J is TRBJ2-7 and V is TRBV19; 8 bases agree with TRBD2. CDR3 size: 17 residues. The germline CDR1 and CDR2 sequences are LNHDA and SQIVND (reference sequence). Germline trimming cut 5 bases from V and 0 bases from J; bases unmatched to any gene: 12.

This clone was found a few times. The gene calls are TRBV30 and TRBJ1-1, with a tentative D call TRBD1 (6 bases). CDR1 is GTSNPN and CDR2 is SVGIG in the germline V gene (reference sequence). The CDR3 is 13 residues long. Trimming took 8 bases from V and 0 from J, leaving 13 bases between them. In DNA, the CDR3 is TGTGCCGGTTACAGGGAAGTGAACACTGAAGCTTTCTTT. It codes for CAGYREVNTEAFF.

In its sample, this clone was seen once. The chain combines TRBV3-1 (or the pseudogene TRBV3-2) with TRBJ2-7, with 9 bases that match TRBD2. V dropped 0 bases and J dropped 2; count of bases not matched to a gene: 5. Germline CDR1 and CDR2: LGHDT and YNNKEL (reference sequence). The CDR3 length is 16 residues. CDR3 loop: CASSQDVSGRTYEQYF. As DNA, the CDR3 is TGTGCCAGCAGCCAAGATGTAAGCGGGAGGACCTACGAGCAGTACTTC.

This clone was counted between two and nine times. This chain links TRBV4-1 with TRBJ1-2; 7 positions match TRBD1. Trimming removed 2 bases from V and 6 bases from J; junction bases left unmatched: 6. CDR1 and CDR2 from the germline V gene are MGHRA and YSYEKL. CDR3 size: 14 residues. The CDR3 sequence: CASSQPGQPNGYTF. CDR3 sequence (DNA): TGCGCCAGCAGCCAACCGGGACAGCCCAATGGCTACACCTTC.